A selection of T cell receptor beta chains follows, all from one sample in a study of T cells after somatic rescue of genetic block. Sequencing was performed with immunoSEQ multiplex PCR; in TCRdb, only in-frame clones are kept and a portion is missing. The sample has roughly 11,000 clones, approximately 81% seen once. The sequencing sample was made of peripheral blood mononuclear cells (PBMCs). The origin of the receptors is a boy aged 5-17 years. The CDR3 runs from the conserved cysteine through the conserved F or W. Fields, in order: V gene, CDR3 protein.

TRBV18	CASSLKRRDSLRTGATNEKLFF
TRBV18	CASSKTTSEYEQYF
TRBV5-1	CASSLGGADTISYEQYF
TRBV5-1	CASSPGTVNTEAFF
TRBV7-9	CASSLMVDEQFF
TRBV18	CASLLPGAEAFF
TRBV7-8	CASSFISNIQYF
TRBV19	CASSLVVPSYNEQFF
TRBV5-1	CASSRGPGEAFF
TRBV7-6	CASSPLAGGGDTQYF
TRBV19	CASNRGYNEQFF
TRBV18	CASSYRDRNIQYF
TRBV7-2	CASSLVSPGEETQYF
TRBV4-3	CASSQDLEGAPPGAFF
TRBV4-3	CASSRGLATNTGELFF
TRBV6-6	CASRGGVNEQFF
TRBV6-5	CASRGGLHGYTF
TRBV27	CASSAKGTRNTEAFF
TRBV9	CASSVAPGEGGYEQYF
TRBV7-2	CASADWSLTDTQYF
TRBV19	CASSIGTSKMETQYF
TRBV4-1	CASSQAVWSEQFF
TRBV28	CASSLAVTQYF
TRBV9	CASSALGLPHTEAFF
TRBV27	CASSKLSPRYEQYF
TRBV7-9	CASSLGTGPGELFF
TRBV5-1	CASSLASDYEQYF
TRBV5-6	CASSLGQSLYNEQFF
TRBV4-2	CASSQGGISGTLSTQYF
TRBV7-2	CASSFQGGDSPLHF
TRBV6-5	CASRGLISGNTIYF
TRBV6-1	CASNFLGEFNEQYF
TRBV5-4	CASSLMGGSTEAFF
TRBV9	CASSKLSGANTEAFF
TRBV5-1	CASSFGAGGRQETQYF
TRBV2	CASIQGRETDTQYF
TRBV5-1	CASSLGGRRYEQYF
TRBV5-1	CASNRGETQYF
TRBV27	CASSPLWASGTETQYF
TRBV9	CASSPPGVRNYGYTF
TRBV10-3	CAIEAGGSNEQYF
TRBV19	CASHLSRPGTGVAEELFF
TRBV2	CARDLPGYTF
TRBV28	CASSSLTDTQYF
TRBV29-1	CSVTRGDGYTF
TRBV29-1	CSVDRDIHNYGYTF
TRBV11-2	CASSLVSMNTEAFF
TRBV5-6	CASSFPFSGANVLTF
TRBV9	CASSPVWDSNYNEQFF
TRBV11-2	CASSVGPRVSEKLFF